This note documents a single TCR beta chain sequence. Participant age was roughly 18 to 95 years, and participants resided in roughly 25 US areas. Allocation to cohorts depended on clinical history reported by the participants. The data belong to a study of blood T cell repertoires in COVID-19. Study details: From T cells, B-cell-depleted T cells, or PBMCs came the material, which was cDNA or gDNA.

The CDR3 is 15 residues long. The germline CDR1 and CDR2 sequences are MNHEY and SMNVEV (reference sequence). V lost 3 bases and J lost 6, with 14 bases in between. Assay used: immunoSEQ multiplex PCR; TCRdb lists only in-frame clones, some missing. Of 200,000 to 250,000 clones in the sample, around 86% are singletons; the top ten hold around 4%. This TCR came from a woman between 40 and 50 years old with acute COVID-19. Sequencing was performed on PBMCs or T cells enriched from blood (not recorded which). The chain has TRBV27 and TRBJ2-2; D may be TRBD2 (5 bases). The CDR3 DNA sequence: TGTGCCAGCAGTTTTTTCAGGAGGAGGCCCGGGGAGCTGTTTTTT. Its translation: CASSFFRRRPGELFF.